This TCR beta chain originates from a study of OX40 agonist ivuxolimab in advanced cancers. V was pared by 5 bases and J by 6 bases, with 7 bases of the junction left unmatched. The length of the CDR3 is 15 residues. Germline lookup yields CDR1 MNHEY and CDR2 SMNVEV (reference sequence). For this clone: Its cognate antigen is unknown.

The assay was immunoSEQ multiplex PCR, and TCRdb's table has in-frame clones only and misses some. The repertoire consists of roughly 15,000 clones, with roughly 78% occurring once and the leading ten covering approximately 2.5%. Points from the study as a whole: The study observed clonal expansion of CD4+ and CD8+ blood T cells by week 6 at 0.1 to 3.0 mg/kg.

The sequences come from CD4+ or CD8+ T cells sorted from blood, collected in a trial of the OX40 agonist ivuxolimab. The clonotype was recovered from an adult with an advanced solid tumor such as melanoma, head and neck, liver or kidney cancer. The chain has TRBV27 and TRBJ1-4, with 9 bases fitting TRBD1. The DNA for the CDR3 is TGTGCCAGCAGTCCCCGGACAGGGGCAGATGAAAAACTGTTTTTT. Protein: CASSPRTGADEKLFF.